Included here is one T cell receptor (beta chain) sequence, with context. Its antigen is currently unknown. There are 16 residues in the CDR3. Germline CDR1 is SGHDN and CDR2 is FVKESK. The ends were cut back, 0 bases at V and 5 bases at J, with 13 bases in the middle. A multiplex PCR was run with 60 Vbeta primers and 13 Jbeta primers. Here immunoSEQ multiplex PCR was the method, and the copy in TCRdb shows in-frame clones only, minus some. The profile shows around 98,000 clones, roughly 82% of them singletons. This entry belongs to a study of cytomegalovirus exposure and HLA in healthy donors. Study results and caveats: The authors considered a cluster of highly shared sequence variants likely to be a sequencing artifact.

Though probably carrying unrecorded immune exposures, donors were nominally healthy at sampling. The sequencing sample was made of PBMCs. The TCR comes from a human donor in good health. The chain couples TRBV14 to TRBJ1-4, with D perhaps matching TRBD1 (5 bases). The CDR3 nucleotides are TGTGCCAGCAGCCAAGATTGGGGCAGGGAAAATGAAAAACTGTTTTTT. This translates into CASSQDWGRENEKLFF.